One and the same sample provided the 20 T cell receptor beta chains below, sequenced in a study of CD8 T cells in ankylosing spondylitis. One entry per CDR3 protein, called by TCRdb with MiXCR from the 5' RACE reads. This table holds 190,000 or so distinct CDR3 sequences, over 10% found once. The sequencing input was blood, either unsorted or a sorted T cell fraction (not recorded which). These receptors all come from a male donor with ankylosing spondylitis or in good health (not recorded which).

Many counts were recorded for this clonotype. The rearrangement joins TRBV27 to TRBJ2-2; 11 nucleotides align to TRBD2. Germline CDR1 MNHEY, CDR2 SMNVEV (reference sequence). V shed 5 bases and J 4 bases; nucleotides not matched to a gene: 3. The CDR3 has 15 amino acids. The CDR3 region is CASSPGTSGTGELFF. In DNA, the CDR3 is TGTGCCAGCAGTCCCGGGACTAGCGGCACCGGGGAGCTGTTTTTT.

This clonotype appeared a few times. The chain employs TRBV11-2 and TRBJ1-2, with D perhaps matching TRBD1 (5 bases). V was clipped by 0 bases and J by 9 bases, with 20 bases between them. The CDR3 has 16 residues. Germline V gene lookup returns CDR1 SGHAT and CDR2 FQNNGV. CDR3 sequence: CASSLDLGTLEERYTF. For the CDR3, the DNA is TGTGCCAGCAGCTTAGATCTAGGGACCCTGGAGGAACGCTACACCTTC.

This clonotype showed up many times. The chain uses TRBV20-1 and TRBJ2-7; 7 bases align to TRBD1. CDR1 is DFQATT and CDR2 is SNEGSKA in the germline V gene (reference sequence). The V gene end was trimmed by 0 bases and the J gene end by 4 bases; junction bases not matched to a gene: 6. The CDR3 extends over 14 amino acids. CDR3 sequence: CSARDRDRPYEQYF. In DNA form, the CDR3 reads TGCAGTGCTAGAGACCGGGACAGACCTTACGAGCAGTACTTC.

This sequence joins TRBV7-9 and TRBJ2-3, with 10 bases fitting TRBD1. The ends lost 4 bases at V and 5 bases at J; junction bases unmatched: 9. CDR1 SEHNR and CDR2 FQNEAQ come from the germline V gene (reference sequence). This CDR3 has 16 residues. CDR3 nucleotide sequence: TGTGCCAGCAGCTCGTGGGACAGGGGAGCGGTAGATACGCAGTATTTT. This codes for CASSSWDRGAVDTQYF.

This clonotype turned up a few times. This chain joins TRBV7-8 and TRBJ1-1; D ambiguous. The CDR3 spans 13 residues. Germline loops: CDR1 SGHVS, CDR2 FQNEAQ. Between the trimmed V and J ends, which lost 3 bases and 5 bases, there was a span of 10 bases. CDR3 loop: CASSLTVGTEAFF. CDR3 nucleotides: TGTGCCAGCAGCTTGACGGTGGGGACTGAAGCTTTCTTT.

The chain links TRBV5-1 to TRBJ2-1; D call uncertain. The CDR3 has 14 residues. V shed 2 bases and J shed 6 bases, with 12 bases lying between them. The germline gives CDR1 SGHRS, CDR2 YFSETQ. In DNA form, the CDR3 reads TGCGCCAGCAGCTTATCCGACCCTATCAATGAGCAGTTCTTC. Translated: CASSLSDPINEQFF.

The sample holds many counts of this clonotype. This chain links TRBV12-3 or TRBV12-4 with TRBJ2-3; 9 nucleotides align to TRBD2. J was trimmed by 1 base and V by 5 bases; bases with no gene match: 7. The CDR3 consists of 16 residues. CDR3 region: CASSQLLAGGTDTQYF. The CDR3 nucleotides read TGTGCCAGCAGTCAGCTTTTAGCGGGGGGCACAGATACGCAGTATTTT.

The genes are TRBV12-3 or TRBV12-4 and TRBJ2-3, with D perhaps TRBD2 (7 bases). V was cut by 4 bases and J by 12 bases, with 11 bases left in between. The CDR3 runs 11 residues. The CDR3 region has the DNA TGTGCCAGCAGTTCCGGGGGGCCCCAGTATTTT. Its protein product is CASSSGGPQYF.

This chain links TRBV5-1 with TRBJ2-3, with 10 bases fitting TRBD1. Germline CDR1 reads SGHRS; CDR2 reads YFSETQ. After removal of 5 bases from V and 2 bases from J, the junction contained 5 bases not matched to a gene. The CDR3 has 15 residues. The CDR3 DNA reads TGCGCCAGCAGTAGGGGGACAGGGGCCACAGATACGCAGTATTTT. Protein product: CASSRGTGATDTQYF.

V gene TRBV27 combines with J gene TRBJ2-5; perhaps D is TRBD1 or TRBD2 (5 bases each). The germline CDR1 and CDR2 sequences are MNHEY and SMNVEV (reference sequence). The CDR3 length is 17 residues. The V end was cut by 6 bases, the J end by 1 base, with 21 bases between. CDR3 amino acids: CASSSLALLGTQETQYF. The DNA for the CDR3 is TGTGCCAGCAGCTCCTTAGCCCTGCTAGGGACCCAAGAGACCCAGTACTTC.

The rearrangement uses TRBV2 and TRBJ2-1; TRBD1 matches 8 bases. Germline V gives CDR1 SNHLY, CDR2 FYNNEI. With V trimmed by 8 bases and J by 6 bases, 6 bases remained unmatched. The CDR3 totals 13 residues. CDR3 DNA: TGTGCCAGCTCGGGACAGGAGCTCAATGAGCAGTTCTTC. It specifies CASSGQELNEQFF.

This clonotype was counted between two and nine times. This chain joins TRBV11-2 and TRBJ2-1; D is unclear. Trimming took off 2 bases at V and 8 bases at J, with 7 bases between the two ends. The germline CDR1 and CDR2 sequences are SGHAT and FQNNGV. The CDR3 consists of 12 residues. CDR3 region: CASSLIKDEQFF. CDR3 sequence (DNA): TGTGCCAGCAGCTTAATTAAGGATGAGCAGTTCTTC.

The V call is TRBV24-1, the J call TRBJ2-5; weak D call: TRBD1 (6 bases). The V gene lost 2 bases and the J gene lost 2 bases, with 8 bases spanning the gap. The germline V gene encodes CDR1 KGHDR and CDR2 SFDVKD. The CDR3 loop spans 14 amino acids. CDR3 residues: CATSDSDRQETQYF. The CDR3 DNA is TGTGCCACCAGTGATTCCGACAGGCAAGAGACCCAGTACTTC.

In this sample, this clonotype turned up a few times. V usage is TRBV13 and J usage is TRBJ2-1; no reliable D call. There are 14 residues in the CDR3. Germline V CDR1 and CDR2: PRHDT, FYEKMQ (reference sequence). Trimming stripped 2 bases from V and 6 bases from J, with 11 bases between. The CDR3 loop reads CASSLLLTGNEQFF. CDR3 sequence (DNA): TGTGCCAGCAGCTTACTCTTGACTGGCAATGAGCAGTTCTTC.

The chain couples TRBV4-2 to TRBJ2-7; D unresolved. The V gene lost 0 bases and the J gene lost 4 bases, with 7 bases spanning the gap. The CDR3 totals 13 residues. Per the germline V gene, CDR1 is LGHNA and CDR2 is YNFKEQ. This chain's CDR3 is CASSQDLRYEQYF. As DNA, the CDR3 is TGTGCCAGCAGCCAAGACCTCAGGTACGAGCAGTACTTC.

The rearrangement uses TRBV4-1 and TRBJ2-1; TRBD2 is a possible D gene (5 bases). The CDR3 loop spans 14 amino acids. Germline assignment: CDR1 MGHRA and CDR2 YSYEKL. V was shortened by 4 bases and J by 5 bases, with 12 bases between the two germline ends. DNA of the CDR3: TGCGCCAGCAGCCTGTCGGACTGGAACAATGAGCAGTTCTTC. It codes for CASSLSDWNNEQFF.

This clonotype was detected a few times. The genes are TRBV5-6 and TRBJ2-5, with 10 bases identical to TRBD1. V lost 5 bases to trimming and J lost 0 bases; unmatched junction nucleotides: 13. The CDR3 loop spans 18 amino acids. Germline CDR1 reads SGHDT; CDR2 reads YYEEEE. The CDR3 is CASRSDRGQSWYQETQYF. DNA of the CDR3: TGTGCCAGCAGATCAGACAGGGGGCAGAGTTGGTACCAAGAGACCCAGTACTTC.

The genes are TRBV5-6 and TRBJ2-7; a possible D gene is TRBD1 (5 bases). The CDR3 is 14 amino acids. V dropped 2 bases and J dropped 2 bases, with 11 bases sitting between them. Germline CDR1 is SGHDT and CDR2 is YYEEEE. CDR3 protein: CASSFVDTTYEQYF. In nucleotides, the CDR3 is TGTGCCAGCAGCTTCGTGGACACCACCTACGAGCAGTACTTC. Using reference TRBV5-6 and TRBJ2-7 for the parts outside the CDR3, the full variable domain is DAGVTQSPTHLIKTRGQQVTLRCSPKSGHDTVSWYQQALGQGPQFIFQYYEEEERQRGNFPDRFSGHQFPNYSSELNVNALLLGDSALYLCASSFVDTTYEQYFGPGTRLTVT.

This clonotype turned up a few times. This CDR3 reads CASSLYFARVGNGYTF. CDR3 sequence (DNA): TGCGCCAGCAGCTTGTATTTTGCCCGGGTGGGGAATGGCTACACCTTC. The V call is TRBV5-1, the J call TRBJ1-2, with D unresolved. Per the germline V gene, CDR1 is SGHRS and CDR2 is YFSETQ. The germline V and J ends were trimmed by 1 base and 6 bases, with 19 bases remaining between them. The CDR3 length is 16 residues.

Worth noting for this clonotype: A read error is possible here, since a much larger clone lies one base away. The V call is TRBV27, the J call TRBJ2-7, with D hard to call. Germline V CDR1 and CDR2: MNHEY, SMNVEV (reference sequence). The CDR3 runs 14 residues. V gave up 1 base and J gave up 5 bases, with 12 bases separating them. CDR3 bases: TGTGCCAGCAGTTTATTCCCCGCACGGGACGAGCAGTACTTC. Residues: CASSLFPARDEQYF.